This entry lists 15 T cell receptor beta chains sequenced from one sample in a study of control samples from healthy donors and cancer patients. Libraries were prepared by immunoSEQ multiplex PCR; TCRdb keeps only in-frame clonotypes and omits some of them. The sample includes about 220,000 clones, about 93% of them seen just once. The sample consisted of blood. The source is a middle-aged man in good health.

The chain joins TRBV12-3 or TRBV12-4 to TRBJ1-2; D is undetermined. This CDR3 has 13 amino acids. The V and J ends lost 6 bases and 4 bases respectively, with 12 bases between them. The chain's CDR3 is CASRRQQGYGYTF. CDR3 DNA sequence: TGTGCCAGCAGGAGACAACAAGGCTATGGCTACACCTTC.

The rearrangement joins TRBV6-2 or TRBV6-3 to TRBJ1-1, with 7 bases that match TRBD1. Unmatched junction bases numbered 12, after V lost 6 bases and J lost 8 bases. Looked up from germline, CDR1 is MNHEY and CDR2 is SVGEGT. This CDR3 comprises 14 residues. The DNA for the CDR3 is TGTGCCAGCAGCCAGCTCGGGACAGTTGGAGAAGCTTTCTTT. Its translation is CASSQLGTVGEAFF.

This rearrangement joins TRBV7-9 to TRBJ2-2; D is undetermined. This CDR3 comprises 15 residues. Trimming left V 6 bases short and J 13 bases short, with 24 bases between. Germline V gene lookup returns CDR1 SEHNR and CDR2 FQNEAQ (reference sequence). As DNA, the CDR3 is TGTGCCAGCAGACCCCCTCCCCACAAACCGCCGTGGCTGTTTTTT. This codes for CASRPPPHKPPWLFF.

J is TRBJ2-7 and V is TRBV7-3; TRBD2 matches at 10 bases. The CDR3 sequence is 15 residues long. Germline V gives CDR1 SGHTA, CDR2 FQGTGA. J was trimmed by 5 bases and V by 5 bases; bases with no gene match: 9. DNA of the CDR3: TGTGCCAGCAGCAATCGAGGGACTAGCGTTAACGAGCAGTACTTC. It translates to CASSNRGTSVNEQYF.

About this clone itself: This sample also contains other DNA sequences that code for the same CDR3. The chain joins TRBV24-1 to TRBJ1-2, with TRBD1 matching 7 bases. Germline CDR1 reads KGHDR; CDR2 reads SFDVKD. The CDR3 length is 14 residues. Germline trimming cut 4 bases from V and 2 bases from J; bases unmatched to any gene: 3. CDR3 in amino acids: CATSDAGQNYGYTF. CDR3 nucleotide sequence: TGTGCCACCAGTGACGCGGGACAGAACTATGGCTACACCTTC.

The CDR3 DNA is TGTGCCAGCTCAGACCAGGGGGACTATGGCTACACCTTC. It codes for CASSDQGDYGYTF. This chain uses TRBV18 with TRBJ1-2, with TRBD1 matching 7 bases. With 5 bases clipped from V and 3 bases from J, the junction kept 3 bases outside the gene matches. The CDR3 consists of 13 residues. Germline V gene sequence: CDR1 KGHSH, CDR2 LQKENI.

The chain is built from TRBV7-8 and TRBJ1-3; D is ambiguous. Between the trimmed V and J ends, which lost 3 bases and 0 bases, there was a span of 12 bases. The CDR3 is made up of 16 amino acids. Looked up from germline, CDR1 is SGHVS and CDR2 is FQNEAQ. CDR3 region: CASSLVKEASGNTIYF. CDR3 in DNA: TGTGCCAGCAGCTTGGTCAAGGAAGCCTCTGGAAACACCATATATTTT.

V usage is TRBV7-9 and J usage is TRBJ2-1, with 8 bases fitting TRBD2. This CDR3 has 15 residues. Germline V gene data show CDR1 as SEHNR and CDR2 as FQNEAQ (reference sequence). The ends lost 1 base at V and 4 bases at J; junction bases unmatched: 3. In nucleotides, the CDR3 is TGTGCCAGCAGCTTAGATAGCGGGGCGTACAATGAGCAGTTCTTC. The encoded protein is CASSLDSGAYNEQFF.

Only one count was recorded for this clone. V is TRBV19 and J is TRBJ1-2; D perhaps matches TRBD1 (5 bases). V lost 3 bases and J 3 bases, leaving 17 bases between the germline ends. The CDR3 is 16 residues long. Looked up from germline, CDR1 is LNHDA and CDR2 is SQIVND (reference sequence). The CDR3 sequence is CASSIQPAGIYYGYTF. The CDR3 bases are TGTGCCAGTAGTATCCAGCCGGCAGGGATTTACTATGGCTACACCTTC. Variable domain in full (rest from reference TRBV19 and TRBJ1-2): DGGITQSPKYLFRKEGQNVTLSCEQNLNHDAMYWYRQDPGQGLRLIYYSQIVNDFQKGDIAEGYSVSREKKESFPLTVTSAQKNPTAFYLCASSIQPAGIYYGYTFGSGTRLTVV.

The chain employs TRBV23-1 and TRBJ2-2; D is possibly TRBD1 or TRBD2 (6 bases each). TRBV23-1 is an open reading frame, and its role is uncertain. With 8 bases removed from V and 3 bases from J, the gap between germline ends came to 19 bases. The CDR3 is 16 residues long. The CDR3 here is CASHSSSGADTGELFF. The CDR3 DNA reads TGCGCCAGCCACTCCTCCTCGGGGGCGGACACCGGGGAGCTGTTTTTT.

In DNA, the CDR3 is TGTGCCAGCAGCCGCGACCGGGCGGGGGCCAACGTCCTGACTTTC. This translates into CASSRDRAGANVLTF. V is TRBV2 and J is TRBJ2-6; the D is unclear. The V end was cut by 6 bases, the J end by 4 bases, with 13 bases between. CDR1 is SNHLY, CDR2 FYNNEI, per germline. This CDR3 region has 15 residues.

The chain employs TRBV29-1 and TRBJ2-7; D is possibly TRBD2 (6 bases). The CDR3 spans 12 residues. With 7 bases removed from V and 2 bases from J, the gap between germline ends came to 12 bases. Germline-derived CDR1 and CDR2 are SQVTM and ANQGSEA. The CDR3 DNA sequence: TGCAGCGCCGGGACTCAGGCCTACGAGCAGTACTTC. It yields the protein CSAGTQAYEQYF.

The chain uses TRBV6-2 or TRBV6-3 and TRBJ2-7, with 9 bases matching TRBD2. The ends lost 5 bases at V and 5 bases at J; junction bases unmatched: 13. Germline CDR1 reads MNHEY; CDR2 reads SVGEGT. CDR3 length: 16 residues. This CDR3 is CASSPLGAGGFHEQYF. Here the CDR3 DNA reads TGTGCCAGCAGTCCACTTGGAGCGGGGGGCTTCCACGAGCAGTACTTC.

As DNA, the CDR3 is TGTGCCAGCAGCCCACGACAGGCCCAGGGCACTGAAGCTTTCTTT. Translated, it gives CASSPRQAQGTEAFF. The chain links TRBV7-2 to TRBJ1-1, with D maybe TRBD1 (6 bases). The CDR3 loop spans 15 amino acids. The germline V gene encodes CDR1 SGHTA and CDR2 FQGNSA. Trimming shortened V by 5 bases and J by 4 bases, and 17 bases separated the two germline ends. The full variable domain, in which reference TRBV7-2 and TRBJ1-1 provide the parts outside the CDR3, is GAGVSQSPSNKVTEKGKDVELRCDPISGHTALYWYRQSLGQGLEFLIYFQGNSAPDKSGLPSDRFSAERTGGSVSTLTIQRTQQEDSAVYLCASSPRQAQGTEAFFGQGTRLTVV.

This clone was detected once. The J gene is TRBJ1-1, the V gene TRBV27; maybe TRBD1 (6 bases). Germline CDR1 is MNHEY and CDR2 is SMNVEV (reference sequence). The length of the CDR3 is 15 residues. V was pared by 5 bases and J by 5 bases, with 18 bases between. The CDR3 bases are TGTGCCAGCAGTCCATACAGGGACGGCAAGACTGAAGCTTTCTTT. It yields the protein CASSPYRDGKTEAFF.